Following are 4 T cell receptor beta chains from one sample sequenced in a study of blood T cell repertoires in COVID-19. Profiled with immunoSEQ multiplex PCR; TCRdb holds only in-frame clones, not every one. The sample has 250,000 to 400,000 clones; approximately 91% are singletons. The material sequenced was PBMCs or T cells enriched from blood (not recorded which). The receptor source for this set is a man aged 55 to 69 who had recovered from COVID-19.

The V call is TRBV5-8, the J call TRBJ2-5; 8 bases map to TRBD1. Unmatched junction bases numbered 13, after V lost 4 bases and J lost 5 bases. In germline, CDR1 is SGHTS, CDR2 YDEGEE. The CDR3 spans 16 residues. CDR3 in amino acids: CASSLGETGGAETQYF. In DNA form, the CDR3 reads TGTGCCAGCAGCCTAGGGGAAACAGGGGGAGCTGAGACCCAGTACTTC.

The rearrangement uses TRBV4-1 and TRBJ2-3; the match to TRBD1 covers 10 bases. V shed 2 bases, J shed 2 bases, and the junction held 7 bases outside the gene matches. This CDR3 is built from 17 residues. In germline, CDR1 is MGHRA, CDR2 YSYEKL. The CDR3 sequence: CASSQTRGQGTTDTQYF. In DNA form, the CDR3 reads TGCGCCAGCAGCCAAACCCGGGGACAGGGGACCACAGATACGCAGTATTTT.

The V gene is TRBV5-4, the J gene TRBJ2-1; the match to TRBD2 covers 9 bases. CDR3 size: 16 residues. With 1 base clipped from V and 7 bases from J, the junction kept 9 bases outside the gene matches. Germline lookup yields CDR1 SGHNT and CDR2 YYREEE (reference sequence). The CDR3: CASSLSGGRAINEQFF. The CDR3 bases are TGTGCCAGCAGCTTGAGCGGCGGGAGGGCCATAAATGAGCAGTTCTTC.

The rearrangement joins TRBV6-1 to TRBJ1-4, with a weak D call TRBD1 (6 bases). V was clipped by 3 bases and J by 11 bases, with 7 bases between them. The CDR3 covers 11 residues. In germline, CDR1 is MNHNS, CDR2 SASEGT. CDR3 nucleotides: TGTGCCAGCAGTGAGGACAGTAAACTGTTTTTT. Amino acids: CASSEDSKLFF.